Listed below are T cell receptor beta chains from one sample, sequenced in a study of T cells after yellow fever vaccination. Each CDR3 protein gets one entry after TCRdb re-called the 5' RACE reads with MiXCR. The sample gives under 250,000 distinct CDR3 sequences, less than 9% of which show up once; more than 0.8% is in the top ten. This specimen was CD4+ T cells sorted from PBMCs, taken 15 days after the yellow fever booster vaccination. These receptors were collected from a man younger than 40 who received the YFV17D yellow fever vaccine. Each CDR3 is given with its conserved first and last residue.

CDR3 length,V gene,CDR3 protein
16,TRBV7-8,CASSLGETGHLREQYF
17,TRBV29-1,CSVVGTGGRRSNYGYTF
15,TRBV6-5,CASSSPDRSGNTIYF
18,TRBV11-1,CASSPPGRTFSGANVLTF
15,TRBV7-8,CASSRQFLAKNIQYF
13,TRBV10-3,CAISAGGNQPQHF
16,TRBV6-1,CASSAGLAGGKETQYF
13,TRBV29-1,CSASGGSNYEQYF
14,TRBV18,CASSLGRQGTEAFF
13,TRBV5-5,CASSFLAGKGQYF
13,TRBV4-3,CASRYQGATEAFF
16,TRBV4-2,CASSQEASGRSYEQYF
17,TRBV6-1,CASRGPGTSGSFYEQYF
12,TRBV15,CASGTGGEKLFF
14,TRBV2,CAGRVYGVPSGYTF
17,TRBV29-1,CSVVPPSGALYTDTQYF
11,TRBV3-1,CASSQELGYTF
16,TRBV30,CAWSEGQPLFSQPQHF